A single sample is the source of the 22 T cell receptor beta chains below, sequenced in a study of cytomegalovirus exposure and HLA in healthy donors (dated by TCRdb to 2017 to 2019). Receptors were amplified or captured by the immunoSEQ multiplex PCR assay. The multiplex PCR relied on a mix of 60 forward primers for TCR Vbeta segments and 13 reverse primers for TCR Jbeta segments. Entries here come from immuneACCESS through TCRdb and include only in-frame sequences with V and J called. Some clones fail to appear in such tables; in the studies checked, an unresolved V gene covers under half of the shortfall, and the cause of the remainder is unknown. Recorded for this sample are roughly 130,000 clones; about 80% of them occurred a single time. 1% of the sample belongs to the ten largest clones. Sequences were obtained from PBMCs. These TCRs come from a man in his forties in good health and CMV-seronegative.

In its sample, this clone was seen once. This chain links TRBV7-2 with TRBJ1-1; D gene ambiguous. The CDR3 has 16 amino acids. Germline V gives CDR1 SGHTA, CDR2 FQGNSA. The germline V and J ends were trimmed by 4 bases and 5 bases, with 20 bases remaining between them. The CDR3 bases are TGTGCCAGCAGCTCCACTACCGCCCCTACACGGACTGAAGCTTTCTTT. Protein: CASSSTTAPTRTEAFF. The full variable domain, completed using reference TRBV7-2 and TRBJ1-1, is GAGVSQSPSNKVTEKGKDVELRCDPISGHTALYWYRQSLGQGLEFLIYFQGNSAPDKSGLPSDRFSAERTGGSVSTLTIQRTQQEDSAVYLCASSSTTAPTRTEAFFGQGTRLTVV.

This chain connects TRBV6-1 to TRBJ1-6; a possible D gene is TRBD1 (6 bases). CDR3 length: 17 residues. V was clipped by 1 base and J by 4 bases, with 14 bases between them. Germline lookup yields CDR1 MNHNS and CDR2 SASEGT. The DNA of the CDR3 is TGTGCCAGCAGTGAAGGGGCGGGGGGCGTATATAATTCACCCCTCCACTTT. It translates to CASSEGAGGVYNSPLHF.

The chain couples TRBV19 to TRBJ1-1; 9 bases map to TRBD1. V was clipped by 5 bases and J by 0 bases; unmatched bases: 4. Germline CDR1 is LNHDA and CDR2 is SQIVND (reference sequence). CDR3 length: 15 amino acids. For the CDR3, the DNA is TGTGCCAGTAGTCGACAGGGGGGCGTGAACACTGAAGCTTTCTTT. This encodes CASSRQGGVNTEAFF.

Concerning this clone: In the same sample, other DNA sequences code for this CDR3. The chain links TRBV29-1 to TRBJ2-5; 7 bases match TRBD1. The V and J ends lost 7 bases and 4 bases, in that order; junction bases with no gene match: 6. This CDR3 is built from 12 residues. CDR1 SQVTM and CDR2 ANQGSEA come from the germline V gene. The CDR3 coding sequence is TGCAGCGCTCTGACAGGGCCAGAGACCCAGTACTTC. Protein product: CSALTGPETQYF.

This clone came up once. This chain connects TRBV2 to TRBJ1-3; no clear D. Trimming shortened V by 2 bases and J by 0 bases, and 5 bases separated the two germline ends. Germline V CDR1 and CDR2: SNHLY, FYNNEI. CDR3 length equals 14 residues. CDR3 DNA: TGTGCCAGCAGTGAACAGGACTCTGGAAACACCATATATTTT. Amino acids: CASSEQDSGNTIYF. The entire variable domain, with the rest obtained from reference TRBV2 and TRBJ1-3, is as follows: EPEVTQTPSHQVTQMGQEVILRCVPISNHLYFYWYRQILGQKVEFLVSFYNNEISEKSEIFDDQFSVERPDGSNFTLKIRSTKLEDSAMYFCASSEQDSGNTIYFGEGSWLTVV.

The genes are TRBV15 and TRBJ2-2, with 8 bases aligning to TRBD1. Unmatched junction bases numbered 7, after V lost 8 bases and J lost 5 bases. The length of the CDR3 is 14 residues. In germline, CDR1 is LNHNV, CDR2 YYDKDF (reference sequence). CDR3 bases: TGTGCCACCGGGGACAGGAGGTGGACCGGGGAGCTGTTTTTT. As protein: CATGDRRWTGELFF.

V and J are TRBV2 and TRBJ2-1, with D possibly matching TRBD2 (5 bases). CDR1 SNHLY and CDR2 FYNNEI come from the germline V gene. V lost 5 bases to trimming and J lost 4 bases, with 12 bases between them. CDR3 length: 14 residues. The CDR3 bases are TGTGCCAGCAGTAGCCGGGGTGGATACAATGAGCAGTTCTTC. Translated: CASSSRGGYNEQFF.

The genes are TRBV11-2 and TRBJ2-3; D is ambiguous. With 1 base removed from V and 3 bases from J, the gap between germline ends came to 5 bases. Germline assignment: CDR1 SGHAT and CDR2 FQNNGV. CDR3 size: 13 residues. In DNA form, the CDR3 reads TGTGCCAGCAGCTTAGTTTCTACAGATACGCAGTATTTT. Protein product: CASSLVSTDTQYF.

The chain couples TRBV5-1 to TRBJ2-4, with 7 bases that match TRBD2. The CDR3 spans 17 residues. The junction had 10 bases not matched to a gene; V was cut back by 4 bases and J by 0 bases. From germline, CDR1 is SGHRS and CDR2 YFSETQ. CDR3 sequence (DNA): TGCGCCAGCAGCACCTTTGGGGGGGAGAGAGCCAAAAACATTCAGTACTTC. Its protein product is CASSTFGGERAKNIQYF.

This clone occurred a few times. The chain couples TRBV2 to TRBJ1-2; D remains unclear. The CDR3 spans 14 residues. Germline values: CDR1 SNHLY, CDR2 FYNNEI. V lost 7 bases, J lost 4 bases, and 16 bases lay in between. CDR3 protein: CASTDDQRVYGYTF. DNA for the CDR3: TGTGCCAGCACCGACGACCAGCGCGTCTATGGCTACACCTTC.

This rearrangement joins TRBV9 to TRBJ2-4, with a tentative D call TRBD2 (5 bases). Germline assignment: CDR1 SGDLS and CDR2 YYNGEE. V lost 0 bases, J lost 5 bases, and 9 bases lay in between. The CDR3 contains 14 residues. CDR3 region: CASSVGLGENIQYF. CDR3 sequence (DNA): TGTGCCAGCAGCGTAGGTTTGGGAGAAAACATTCAGTACTTC.

The rearrangement joins TRBV9 to TRBJ1-3; no clear D. The CDR3 extends over 15 amino acids. V was trimmed by 3 bases and J by 0 bases, leaving 10 bases between them. Germline CDR1 reads SGDLS; CDR2 reads YYNGEE. The CDR3 is CASSAQSFSGNTIYF. In DNA, the CDR3 is TGTGCCAGCAGCGCCCAGTCTTTCTCTGGAAACACCATATATTTT.

The chain links TRBV28 to TRBJ1-4, with TRBD1 matching over 11 bases. Germline loops: CDR1 MDHEN, CDR2 SYDVKM. V lost 7 bases to trimming and J lost 7 bases; unmatched junction nucleotides: 5. The CDR3 covers 14 residues. CDR3 bases: TGTGCCAGCACCGACGGGACAGGGGGTGAAAAACTGTTTTTT. Translating it yields CASTDGTGGEKLFF.

The J gene is TRBJ1-2, the V gene TRBV30; TRBD1 agrees at 10 bases. This CDR3 region has 14 residues. The germline CDR1 and CDR2 sequences are GTSNPN and SVGIG (reference sequence). The V and J ends lost 3 bases and 7 bases, in that order; junction bases with no gene match: 8. CDR3 DNA sequence: TGTGCCTGGAGGCCTGACAGGGGGCGGTTTGGCTACACCTTC. It yields the protein CAWRPDRGRFGYTF.

The chain employs TRBV5-5 and TRBJ1-1; the match to TRBD1 covers 7 bases. This CDR3 is built from 17 residues. V shed 5 bases, J shed 0 bases, and the junction held 13 bases outside the gene matches. Germline V gene lookup returns CDR1 SGHKS and CDR2 YYEKEE (reference sequence). The CDR3 DNA is TGTGCCAGCAGTTCTTCTATTCCGGGACAGATGAACACTGAAGCTTTCTTT. This translates into CASSSSIPGQMNTEAFF.

This chain connects TRBV29-1 to TRBJ2-1; 7 nucleotides line up with TRBD1. CDR3 length: 13 residues. Trimming removed 4 bases from V and 5 bases from J; junction bases left unmatched: 5. CDR1 and CDR2 from the germline V gene are SQVTM and ANQGSEA. CDR3 sequence: CSVVWGQNNEQFF. CDR3 sequence (DNA): TGCAGCGTTGTTTGGGGACAGAACAATGAGCAGTTCTTC.

This clone occurred a few times. The V gene is TRBV6-1, the J gene TRBJ1-5; D is uncertain. The CDR3 length is 11 residues. Germline V gives CDR1 MNHNS, CDR2 SASEGT. Trimming removed 4 bases at V and 4 bases at J, with 2 bases between. The chain's CDR3 is CASSANQPQHF. The CDR3 bases are TGTGCCAGCAGTGCTAATCAGCCCCAGCATTTT.

The V and J genes are TRBV4-1 and TRBJ2-3; no clear D gene. The CDR3 covers 14 residues. V was clipped by 4 bases and J by 1 base, with 9 bases between them. Looked up from germline, CDR1 is MGHRA and CDR2 is YSYEKL. The CDR3 DNA is TGCGCCAGCAGCCCTAGACTGGGCACAGATACGCAGTATTTT. This translates into CASSPRLGTDTQYF.

In its sample, this clone was seen a few times. The chain is built from TRBV5-4 and TRBJ2-7; 10 positions match TRBD1. This CDR3 comprises 15 residues. V gave up 4 bases and J gave up 0 bases; unmatched junction bases: 4. The germline gives CDR1 SGHNT, CDR2 YYREEE (reference sequence). CDR3 in DNA: TGTGCCAGCAGCCCGGGACAGGGGAGCTCCTACGAGCAGTACTTC. Amino acids: CASSPGQGSSYEQYF.

This chain links TRBV6-5 with TRBJ2-7, with TRBD1 matching over 9 bases. This CDR3 comprises 13 residues. Germline CDR1 reads MNHEY; CDR2 reads SVGAGI. The ends lost 6 bases at V and 6 bases at J; junction bases unmatched: 6. Here the CDR3 DNA reads TGTGCCAGCAGGCGGGACAGGGTATCCGAGCAGTACTTC. Translating gives CASRRDRVSEQYF.

This clone was counted a few times. At the DNA level, this CDR3 is encoded by other sequences in the same sample as well. The genes are TRBV5-4 and TRBJ1-2; D is uncertain. The V gene lost 0 bases and the J gene lost 5 bases, with 5 bases spanning the gap. The CDR3 length is 12 residues. Germline CDR1 and CDR2: SGHNT and YYREEE (reference sequence). The DNA for the CDR3 is TGTGCCAGCAGCTTGGATACTTATGGCTACACCTTC. This codes for CASSLDTYGYTF.

The V call is TRBV5-1, the J call TRBJ1-5; no firm D call. There are 14 residues in the CDR3. Trimming stripped 4 bases from V and 3 bases from J, with 11 bases between. Per germline, CDR1 SGHRS and CDR2 YFSETQ. CDR3 sequence (DNA): TGCGCCAGCAGCCCGGGGTCAGACAATCAGCCCCAGCATTTT. The encoded protein is CASSPGSDNQPQHF.